The 28 T cell receptor beta chains reported below all come from one sample, sequenced in a study of T cells in tumors after PD-1 blockade. Using immunoSEQ multiplex PCR, the repertoire was profiled, and TCRdb retains in-frame clones only, with some absent. Here the sample spans about 5,800 clones, around 68% being singletons. This specimen consisted of tumor tissue, obtained before anti-PD-1 treatment. The source is a human donor with basal cell carcinoma.

Judged by abundance, this clone is medium-sized. The chain is built from TRBV29-1 and TRBJ1-1; D remains unclear. Germline lookup yields CDR1 SQVTM and CDR2 ANQGSEA. The CDR3 is made up of 11 amino acids. V gave up 6 bases and J gave up 0 bases, with 5 bases separating them. The CDR3 coding sequence is TGCAGCGTCTCGATGAACACTGAAGCTTTCTTT. It codes for CSVSMNTEAFF.

The chain couples TRBV30 to TRBJ1-4; D uncertain. This CDR3 spans 14 amino acids. The germline gives CDR1 GTSNPN, CDR2 SVGIG (reference sequence). V lost 5 bases and J lost 5, with 15 bases in between. The CDR3 spells CAWSLFGRNEKLFF. As DNA, the CDR3 is TGTGCCTGGTCTCTTTTTGGACGAAATGAAAAACTGTTTTTT.

This clone showed up just once. This chain links TRBV6-5 with TRBJ1-5, with TRBD1 identical over 8 bases. Germline values: CDR1 MNHEY, CDR2 SVGAGI. J gave up 6 bases and V 6 bases, and 10 bases lay outside the gene matches. This CDR3 is 15 amino acids long. CDR3 sequence (DNA): TGTGCCAGCAGGTCAGGGGGCGCAGGTCTTCAGCCCCAGCATTTT. Translation gives CASRSGGAGLQPQHF.

The chain links TRBV30 to TRBJ1-2, with D uncertain. Germline values: CDR1 GTSNPN, CDR2 SVGIG (reference sequence). V gave up 0 bases and J gave up 3 bases, with 14 bases separating them. The length of the CDR3 is 15 residues. The CDR3 coding sequence is TGTGCCTGGAGTGTCGGCAGGACGAGGGACTATGGCTACACCTTC. Its protein product is CAWSVGRTRDYGYTF.

V is TRBV5-1 and J is TRBJ1-1; possible D gene TRBD1, 5 bases. The CDR3 contains 15 residues. The V end lost 4 bases, the J end lost 4 bases, and 17 bases lay between the germline ends. Germline lookup yields CDR1 SGHRS and CDR2 YFSETQ. Written as DNA, the CDR3 is TGCGCCAGCAGCCCCGCCGGGGCGCGTGGCACTGAAGCTTTCTTT. Translating gives CASSPAGARGTEAFF.

This chain joins TRBV6-6 and TRBJ1-4; no clear D gene. The CDR3 is made up of 14 amino acids. The ends were cut back, 6 bases at V and 1 base at J, with 9 bases in the middle. Germline assignment: CDR1 MNHNY and CDR2 SVGAGI (reference sequence). In DNA, the CDR3 is TGTGCCAGCAGCCCGGGCCTAACTAATGAAAAACTGTTTTTT. Residues: CASSPGLTNEKLFF.

The rearrangement uses TRBV2 and TRBJ1-1; D is undetermined. V lost 5 bases and J 0 bases, leaving 4 bases between the germline ends. The length of the CDR3 is 12 residues. From germline, CDR1 is SNHLY and CDR2 FYNNEI. CDR3 sequence: CASSPMNTEAFF. Here the CDR3 DNA reads TGTGCCAGCAGTCCGATGAACACTGAAGCTTTCTTT.

The rearrangement uses TRBV19 and TRBJ1-6, with TRBD1 identical over 7 bases. Germline V gene data show CDR1 as LNHDA and CDR2 as SQIVND (reference sequence). The V segment lost 4 bases and the J segment 5 bases; nucleotides outside the gene matches: 2. This CDR3 has 14 residues. CDR3 in amino acids: CASSRGQDNSPLHF. CDR3 nucleotide sequence: TGTGCCAGTAGTAGAGGACAGGATAATTCACCCCTCCACTTT. Variable domain in full (rest from reference TRBV19 and TRBJ1-6): DGGITQSPKYLFRKEGQNVTLSCEQNLNHDAMYWYRQDPGQGLRLIYYSQIVNDFQKGDIAEGYSVSREKKESFPLTVTSAQKNPTAFYLCASSRGQDNSPLHFGNGTRLTVT.

This clone was counted between two and nine times. The gene calls are TRBV6-5 and TRBJ1-2, with D hard to call. Germline V gene lookup returns CDR1 MNHEY and CDR2 SVGAGI. V was cut by 7 bases and J by 5 bases, with 20 bases left in between. The CDR3 is 15 amino acids. The DNA of the CDR3 is TGTGCCAGCAAGACTGGCGCGGATGCTTCGTATGGCTACACCTTC. This translates into CASKTGADASYGYTF.

Only a few counts were recorded for this clone. The rearrangement uses TRBV5-1 and TRBJ2-4; D not certain. Germline V gene lookup returns CDR1 SGHRS and CDR2 YFSETQ. The CDR3 extends over 16 amino acids. Trimming shortened V by 0 bases and J by 0 bases, and 10 bases separated the two germline ends. CDR3 in amino acids: CASSLDGRLAKNIQYF. For the CDR3, the DNA is TGCGCCAGCAGCTTGGATGGCAGATTAGCCAAAAACATTCAGTACTTC.

This chain links TRBV30 with TRBJ1-6; D ambiguous. V was trimmed by 4 bases and J by 4 bases, leaving 5 bases between them. The germline CDR1 and CDR2 sequences are GTSNPN and SVGIG (reference sequence). The CDR3 extends over 12 amino acids. This chain's CDR3 is CAWNLYNSPLHF. In DNA, the CDR3 is TGTGCCTGGAACTTATATAATTCACCCCTCCACTTT.

The CDR3 nucleotides read TGTGCCAGCAGCTTTCCGGGACTCGGCAATGAGCAGTTCTTC. The encoded protein is CASSFPGLGNEQFF. The chain combines TRBV5-6 with TRBJ2-1; the D gene is possibly TRBD2 (6 bases). The CDR3 totals 14 residues. Trimming removed 2 bases at V and 6 bases at J, with 12 bases between. The germline V gene has CDR1 SGHDT and CDR2 YYEEEE.

This clone has a single count. CDR3 nucleotide sequence: TGTGCCAGCAGTGACTCGGCGGGGGGGGCGAATGAGCAGTTCTTC. Translated: CASSDSAGGANEQFF. The chain combines TRBV6-4 with TRBJ2-1, with TRBD2 matching over 9 bases. After removal of 0 bases from V and 7 bases from J, the junction contained 4 bases not matched to a gene. This CDR3 has 15 residues. The germline V gene has CDR1 MRHNA and CDR2 SNTAGT.

The rearrangement uses TRBV30 and TRBJ1-5; a weak D match, TRBD1 (6 bases). The CDR3 length is 15 residues. The germline CDR1 and CDR2 sequences are GTSNPN and SVGIG (reference sequence). The V end lost 0 bases, the J end lost 16 bases, and 25 bases lay between the germline ends. CDR3 DNA: TGTGCCTGGAGTGTATTCGGGGGCGAGGATCGGTTTCTCCATTTT. It specifies CAWSVFGGEDRFLHF. Using reference TRBV30 and TRBJ1-5 for the parts outside the CDR3, the full variable domain is SQTIHQWPATLVQPVGSPLSLECTVEGTSNPNLYWYRQAAGRGLQLLFYSVGIGQISSEVPQNLSASRPQDRQFILSSKKLLLSDSGFYLCAWSVFGGEDRFLHFGDGTRLSIL.

V usage is TRBV29-1 and J usage is TRBJ1-2; D ambiguous. The CDR3 extends over 14 amino acids. V was pared by 0 bases and J by 4 bases, with 12 bases between. CDR1 and CDR2 (germline): SQVTM, ANQGSEA. CDR3 bases: TGCAGCGTTGAAGAAAGAGTTACAAGCTATGGCTACACCTTC. Amino acid sequence: CSVEERVTSYGYTF.

The chain couples TRBV19 to TRBJ2-3; D not resolved. V was clipped by 6 bases and J by 0 bases, with 16 bases between them. Germline assignment: CDR1 LNHDA and CDR2 SQIVND (reference sequence). The CDR3 totals 16 residues. This CDR3 reads CASSPVPRSSTDTQYF. CDR3 nucleotide sequence: TGTGCCAGTAGCCCGGTCCCCAGGAGCAGCACAGATACGCAGTATTTT. The full variable domain, rest sourced from reference TRBV19 and TRBJ2-3, is DGGITQSPKYLFRKEGQNVTLSCEQNLNHDAMYWYRQDPGQGLRLIYYSQIVNDFQKGDIAEGYSVSREKKESFPLTVTSAQKNPTAFYLCASSPVPRSSTDTQYFGPGTRLTVL.

The J gene is TRBJ2-2, the V gene TRBV2, with 10 bases identical to TRBD2. This CDR3 region has 16 residues. Germline V gene lookup returns CDR1 SNHLY and CDR2 FYNNEI. V lost 4 bases to trimming and J lost 5 bases; unmatched junction nucleotides: 7. The CDR3 coding sequence is TGTGCCAGCAGTGGAATAGCGGGGGGCGGAACCGGGGAGCTGTTTTTT. Its protein is CASSGIAGGGTGELFF.

V and J are TRBV2 and TRBJ1-1, with D maybe TRBD1 (5 bases). CDR3 length: 14 residues. Germline assignment: CDR1 SNHLY and CDR2 FYNNEI. The V and J ends lost 1 base and 4 bases respectively, with 10 bases between them. The CDR3 loop is CASSEGLGGTEAFF. The CDR3 nucleotides read TGTGCCAGCAGTGAAGGCTTGGGGGGCACTGAAGCTTTCTTT.

CDR3 DNA: TGTGCCAGCTCGCAGACAGGGGGCGCGGGGGAGACCCAGTACTTC. Its protein is CASSQTGGAGETQYF. This chain links TRBV18 with TRBJ2-5, with 10 bases that match TRBD1. The CDR3 extends over 15 amino acids. The V and J ends lost 6 bases and 5 bases, in that order; junction bases with no gene match: 9. Per germline, CDR1 KGHSH and CDR2 LQKENI.

The chain joins TRBV7-6 to TRBJ2-1; the D gene is possibly TRBD2 (5 bases). V was cut by 1 base and J by 10 bases, with 11 bases left in between. This CDR3 contains 13 residues. The V gene's germline CDR1 is SGHVS and CDR2 FNYEAQ. CDR3 amino acids: CASSLDSGFEQFF. The CDR3 region has the DNA TGTGCCAGCAGCTTAGATTCGGGGTTCGAGCAGTTCTTC.

The chain has TRBV13 and TRBJ2-1; TRBD2 matches 11 bases. The V and J ends lost 1 base and 7 bases, in that order; junction bases with no gene match: 12. Germline CDR1 reads PRHDT; CDR2 reads FYEKMQ (reference sequence). The CDR3 has 18 amino acids. Written as DNA, the CDR3 is TGTGCCAGCAGCTTAGAGATTAGCGGGGGGGCAGATGGGAATGAGCAGTTCTTC. Amino acids: CASSLEISGGADGNEQFF.

This clone is large by share. The chain recombines TRBV2 with TRBJ2-3; 8 nucleotides line up with TRBD2. There are 15 residues in the CDR3. After removal of 6 bases from V and 2 bases from J, the junction contained 7 bases not matched to a gene. Germline V gene data show CDR1 as SNHLY and CDR2 as FYNNEI. This CDR3 reads CASRASGYYTDTQYF. CDR3 bases: TGTGCCAGCAGGGCTAGCGGGTACTACACAGATACGCAGTATTTT. The whole variable domain, filled in from reference TRBV2 and TRBJ2-3, reads EPEVTQTPSHQVTQMGQEVILRCVPISNHLYFYWYRQILGQKVEFLVSFYNNEISEKSEIFDDQFSVERPDGSNFTLKIRSTKLEDSAMYFCASRASGYYTDTQYFGPGTRLTVL.

The chain joins TRBV29-1 to TRBJ1-4, with 10 positions matching TRBD1. This CDR3 comprises 16 residues. The V gene's germline CDR1 is SQVTM and CDR2 ANQGSEA. Germline trimming cut 2 bases from V and 2 bases from J; bases unmatched to any gene: 5. CDR3: CSVESPGQGTNEKLFF. The CDR3 DNA reads TGCAGCGTTGAAAGTCCGGGACAGGGGACTAATGAAAAACTGTTTTTT.

V gene TRBV5-4 combines with J gene TRBJ1-4; weak D call: TRBD1 (5 bases). This CDR3 is 14 amino acids long. Deletions cut 1 base from V and 2 bases from J, with 6 bases between. Germline V gene sequence: CDR1 SGHNT, CDR2 YYREEE (reference sequence). The CDR3 spells CASSLQGTNEKLFF. CDR3 sequence (DNA): TGTGCCAGCAGCTTGCAGGGTACTAATGAAAAACTGTTTTTT. Full variable domain (missing parts from reference TRBV5-4 and TRBJ1-4): ETGVTQSPTHLIKTRGQQVTLRCSSQSGHNTVSWYQQALGQGPQFIFQYYREEENGRGNFPPRFSGLQFPNYSSELNVNALELDDSALYLCASSLQGTNEKLFFGSGTQLSVL.

The CDR3 bases are TGTGCCAGCAGTGGGGGTTTAGCGGGGGCCTTTAGGGATACGCAGTATTTT. This sequence encodes CASSGGLAGAFRDTQYF. The chain has TRBV2 and TRBJ2-3; 9 bases are a match to TRBD2. V was pared by 4 bases and J by 6 bases, with 14 bases of the junction left unmatched. This CDR3 comprises 17 residues. Germline V gene sequence: CDR1 SNHLY, CDR2 FYNNEI.

This clone was picked up one time. The V call is TRBV3-1 (or the pseudogene TRBV3-2), the J call TRBJ2-3, with 11 bases fitting TRBD2. Per germline, CDR1 LGHDT and CDR2 YNNKEL (reference sequence). The ends lost 3 bases at V and 8 bases at J; junction bases unmatched: 16. CDR3 size: 18 residues. CDR3 residues: CASSHILTSGGVPGTQYF. The CDR3 region has the DNA TGTGCCAGCAGCCACATCCTTACTAGCGGGGGAGTTCCTGGTACGCAGTATTTT.

The chain combines TRBV5-1 with TRBJ1-2; D is ambiguous. Germline V gene lookup returns CDR1 SGHRS and CDR2 YFSETQ. Trimming removed 0 bases from V and 4 bases from J, with 4 bases in between. CDR3 size: 12 residues. The CDR3 DNA reads as TGCGCCAGCAGCTTGGTGGGCTATGGCTACACCTTC. Encoded protein: CASSLVGYGYTF.

The rearrangement joins TRBV7-6 to TRBJ2-3; D not certain. The CDR3 sequence is 12 residues long. CDR1 is SGHVS, CDR2 FNYEAQ, per germline. V was pared by 1 base and J by 4 bases, with 3 bases between. Here the CDR3 DNA reads TGTGCCAGCAGCTTAGAACCAGATACGCAGTATTTT. Translating gives CASSLEPDTQYF.